One and the same sample provided the 22 T cell receptor beta chains below, sequenced in a study of cytomegalovirus exposure and HLA in healthy donors. PCR was performed using 60 Vbeta and 13 Jbeta primers. Measured with immunoSEQ multiplex PCR; TCRdb has only the in-frame clones, and not every one. The table includes approximately 98,000 clones, 74% detected once. The sample consisted of PBMCs. Receptor source: a male donor in good health and CMV-seronegative.

The chain has TRBV7-3 and TRBJ2-1; 9 nucleotides agree with TRBD2. Germline V lookup: CDR1 SGHTA, CDR2 FQGTGA. Germline trimming cut 5 bases from V and 2 bases from J; bases unmatched to any gene: 4. This CDR3 is 15 amino acids long. CDR3 sequence (DNA): TGTGCCAGCAGCCGAGCGGGAGGCACCTACAATGAGCAGTTCTTC. It yields the protein CASSRAGGTYNEQFF.

This chain joins TRBV25-1 and TRBJ2-1; D perhaps matches TRBD1 (5 bases). CDR1 is MGHDK and CDR2 is SYGVNS in the germline V gene. CDR3 length: 12 residues. V gave up 2 bases and J gave up 9 bases, with 8 bases separating them. This CDR3 is CASSEQGTEQFF. For the CDR3, the DNA is TGTGCCAGCAGTGAACAGGGTACTGAGCAGTTCTTC.

The gene calls are TRBV28 and TRBJ2-7, with no clear D. Germline-derived CDR1 and CDR2 are MDHEN and SYDVKM. The CDR3 runs to 12 residues. V lost 3 bases and J 5 bases, leaving 8 bases between the germline ends. The chain's CDR3 is CASSFGLNEQYF. CDR3 DNA: TGTGCCAGCAGTTTCGGTTTAAACGAGCAGTACTTC.

The chain couples TRBV25-1 to TRBJ2-2, with D unclear. This CDR3 region has 14 residues. Trimming shortened V by 5 bases and J by 0 bases, and 7 bases separated the two germline ends. CDR1 MGHDK and CDR2 SYGVNS come from the germline V gene. CDR3 loop: CASSKAPNTGELFF. In DNA form, the CDR3 reads TGTGCCAGCAGTAAAGCCCCGAACACCGGGGAGCTGTTTTTT.

The DNA of the CDR3 is TGTGCCAGCAGCTTGCTTGGGGGGACAGCCGATACGCAGTATTTT. Translating gives CASSLLGGTADTQYF. The rearrangement joins TRBV7-6 to TRBJ2-3; tentative D call: TRBD1 (7 bases). Trimming removed 3 bases at V and 6 bases at J, with 16 bases between. The germline V gene encodes CDR1 SGHVS and CDR2 FNYEAQ. The CDR3 covers 15 residues.

The count of this clone is one. CDR3 residues: CASRRLAGPQETQYF. The CDR3 DNA sequence: TGTGCCAGCAGAAGACTAGCGGGACCGCAAGAGACCCAGTACTTC. The chain combines TRBV28 with TRBJ2-5; 11 nucleotides agree with TRBD2. J gave up 2 bases and V 6 bases, and 5 bases lay outside the gene matches. CDR1 and CDR2 from the germline V gene are MDHEN and SYDVKM. CDR3 length: 15 residues.

The chain combines TRBV5-8 with TRBJ1-2; TRBD1 aligns across 10 bases. Trimming took 4 bases from V and 5 from J; bases not matched to a gene: 5. The CDR3 consists of 14 residues. CDR1 is SGHTS and CDR2 is YDEGEE in the germline V gene. DNA for the CDR3: TGTGCCAGCAGCCGGCGGGGACAGGGGTATGGCTACACCTTC. Translating gives CASSRRGQGYGYTF.

Only a few counts were recorded for this clone. The J gene is TRBJ2-3, the V gene TRBV7-9, with 10 nucleotides matching TRBD1. In germline, CDR1 is SEHNR, CDR2 FQNEAQ (reference sequence). The trim removed 1 base at V and 3 bases at J, leaving 7 bases unmatched. CDR3 length: 17 residues. The CDR3 reads CASSLGFGQGGTDTQYF. The CDR3 DNA is TGTGCCAGCAGCTTAGGTTTTGGACAGGGGGGAACAGATACGCAGTATTTT.

CDR3 protein: CASSQIMGQGEKLFF. In DNA, the CDR3 is TGCGCCAGCAGCCAAATTATGGGACAGGGGGAAAAACTGTTTTTT. V usage is TRBV4-1 and J usage is TRBJ1-4; 10 nucleotides align to TRBD1. The CDR3 extends over 15 amino acids. Germline V gene lookup returns CDR1 MGHRA and CDR2 YSYEKL. V lost 2 bases and J lost 8; bases outside the gene matches: 5.

The V gene is TRBV28, the J gene TRBJ1-4, with D maybe TRBD1 (5 bases). This CDR3 comprises 17 residues. The germline gives CDR1 MDHEN, CDR2 SYDVKM. V lost 3 bases and J 5 bases, leaving 19 bases between the germline ends. This chain's CDR3 is CASSFLGAWGMNEKLFF. The CDR3 DNA reads TGTGCCAGCAGTTTCTTAGGGGCCTGGGGTATGAATGAAAAACTGTTTTTT. The entire variable domain, with the rest obtained from reference TRBV28 and TRBJ1-4, is as follows: DVKVTQSSRYLVKRTGEKVFLECVQDMDHENMFWYRQDPGLGLRLIYFSYDVKMKEKGDIPEGYSVSREKKERFSLILESASTNQTSMYLCASSFLGAWGMNEKLFFGSGTQLSVL.

This clone showed up just a few times. The chain couples TRBV2 to TRBJ2-1; 9 bases map to TRBD2. The CDR3 runs to 14 residues. The J segment lost 5 bases and the V segment lost 5 bases, leaving 4 bases of the junction unmatched. Germline values: CDR1 SNHLY, CDR2 FYNNEI. This chain's CDR3 is CASSQRTSDNEQFF. In DNA, the CDR3 is TGTGCCAGCAGTCAAAGGACTAGCGACAATGAGCAGTTCTTC.

V and J are TRBV27 and TRBJ1-5; D not resolved. The CDR3 loop spans 15 amino acids. Germline assignment: CDR1 MNHEY and CDR2 SMNVEV (reference sequence). V shed 1 base and J shed 0 bases, with 7 bases lying between them. The chain's CDR3 is CASSLYRNSNQPQHF. The CDR3 DNA reads TGTGCCAGCAGTTTATACAGAAATAGCAATCAGCCCCAGCATTTT.

This clone was counted only a few times. The gene calls are TRBV4-2 and TRBJ2-1; D might be TRBD2 (5 bases). CDR1 is LGHNA, CDR2 YNFKEQ, per germline. V shed 0 bases and J shed 10 bases, with 13 bases lying between them. The CDR3 contains 14 residues. CDR3 sequence: CASSQDPLAYEQFF. The DNA of the CDR3 is TGTGCCAGCAGCCAAGATCCCCTAGCCTACGAGCAGTTCTTC.

This sequence joins TRBV14 and TRBJ2-7, with TRBD1 as a possible D gene (5 bases). V lost 2 bases, J lost 4 bases, and 12 bases lay in between. CDR3 length: 14 amino acids. CDR1 is SGHDN and CDR2 is FVKESK in the germline V gene. The CDR3 nucleotides read TGTGCCAGCAGCCAACTGGACAACACTTACGAGCAGTACTTC. Residues: CASSQLDNTYEQYF.

The chain employs TRBV19 and TRBJ2-1; TRBD1 might be the D (6 bases). The CDR3 sequence is 14 residues long. Germline CDR1 LNHDA, CDR2 SQIVND (reference sequence). V shed 9 bases and J shed 1 base, with 13 bases lying between them. CDR3 sequence (DNA): TGTGCCAGCCGCCTTGGACAGTCCTACAATGAGCAGTTCTTC. Residues: CASRLGQSYNEQFF.

The rearrangement uses TRBV2 and TRBJ2-7, with 9 nucleotides matching TRBD2. V dropped 6 bases and J dropped 5; count of bases not matched to a gene: 8. From germline, CDR1 is SNHLY and CDR2 FYNNEI. The CDR3 sequence is 14 residues long. CDR3 DNA sequence: TGTGCCAGCAGAGAGCGGGAGGCCCGGAACGAGCAGTACTTC. Translating it yields CASREREARNEQYF. The full variable domain, in which reference TRBV2 and TRBJ2-7 provide the parts outside the CDR3, is EPEVTQTPSHQVTQMGQEVILRCVPISNHLYFYWYRQILGQKVEFLVSFYNNEISEKSEIFDDQFSVERPDGSNFTLKIRSTKLEDSAMYFCASREREARNEQYFGPGTRLTVT.

This clone was detected only a few times. The J gene is TRBJ2-7, the V gene TRBV4-1, with 9 bases matching TRBD2. Trimming at V came to 1 base and at J to 1 base, leaving 5 bases not matched to a gene. CDR1 and CDR2 from the germline V gene are MGHRA and YSYEKL. The CDR3 is 16 amino acids. The CDR3 is CASSQGVLAGSYEQYF. In nucleotides, the CDR3 is TGCGCCAGCAGCCAAGGCGTTCTAGCGGGGTCCTACGAGCAGTACTTC.

V usage is TRBV5-8 and J usage is TRBJ2-1; TRBD2 matches at 11 bases. The V segment lost 3 bases and the J segment 4 bases; nucleotides outside the gene matches: 3. Germline CDR1 and CDR2: SGHTS and YDEGEE. CDR3 size: 15 residues. The CDR3: CASSSGTSGYNEQFF. For the CDR3, the DNA is TGTGCCAGCAGCTCCGGGACTAGCGGTTACAATGAGCAGTTCTTC.

V is TRBV7-2 and J is TRBJ2-4; 13 nucleotides line up with TRBD2. With 4 bases clipped from V and 0 bases from J, the junction kept 9 bases outside the gene matches. Looked up from germline, CDR1 is SGHTA and CDR2 is FQGNSA. The CDR3 sequence is 19 residues long. CDR3 nucleotides: TGTGCCAGCAGCTCCAACCCCACTAGCGGGAGGGTAGCCAAAAACATTCAGTACTTC. Protein product: CASSSNPTSGRVAKNIQYF.

This clone has just a few counts. The rearrangement uses TRBV9 and TRBJ2-7; 7 bases align to TRBD2. CDR1 SGDLS and CDR2 YYNGEE come from the germline V gene. The CDR3 covers 14 residues. J was trimmed by 5 bases and V by 0 bases; bases with no gene match: 5. The CDR3 spells CASSVGTGGDEQYF. The CDR3 DNA is TGTGCCAGCAGCGTAGGGACGGGGGGAGACGAGCAGTACTTC.

The CDR3 sequence: CASSETGGRSYGYTF. DNA for the CDR3: TGTGCCAGCAGCGAGACAGGAGGCCGTTCGTATGGCTACACCTTC. The chain employs TRBV7-2 and TRBJ1-2; weak D call: TRBD1 (6 bases). Per the germline V gene, CDR1 is SGHTA and CDR2 is FQGNSA. The V end was cut by 5 bases, the J end by 5 bases, with 18 bases between. This CDR3 has 15 residues.

V gene TRBV6-5 combines with J gene TRBJ1-1, with 7 bases lining up with TRBD1. The CDR3 is 14 amino acids. Germline CDR1 MNHEY, CDR2 SVGAGI. J lost 2 bases, V lost 9 bases, and 9 bases had no gene match. The CDR3 DNA sequence: TGTGCCAGTACCGAACACAGGGGAAACACTGAAGCTTTCTTT. It yields the protein CASTEHRGNTEAFF.